The clone carrying this TCR beta chain has a handful of counts. The antigen remains unidentified. These data belong to a study of T cell repertoires in cytomegalovirus infection. Findings and caveats of the study: Totalled public TCR beta family frequency picked out people who carried CMV plus the relevant HLA.

In TCRdb, the reads were re-called with MiXCR into one record per CDR3 protein. The table shows roughly 150,000 distinct CDR3 sequences, with less than 25% occurring only once. Germline CDR1 reads LNHDA; CDR2 reads SQIVND (reference sequence). This CDR3 has 14 amino acids. V lost 5 bases, J lost 2 bases, and 5 bases stayed unmatched. The V and J genes are TRBV19 and TRBJ2-7; 8 bases match TRBD1. The TCR originated in a human donor in good health (CMV status not recorded). Some clones in this sample may be carry-over from other donors' samples. The sample consisted of CD8+ T cells from cultured PBMCs, taken from culture after CMV antigen stimulation. The CDR3 sequence: CASSPGQVPYEQYF. CDR3 nucleotides: TGTGCCAGTAGTCCGGGACAGGTTCCCTACGAGCAGTACTTC.